The text below deals with one T cell receptor beta chain. The antigen this receptor binds is unknown. The input lacks base qualities; no much larger clone sits a single base away. The immunoSEQ Assay, a bias-controlled multiplex PCR, was used to amplify TCRbeta CDR3 regions from genomic DNA. Concerning the study's data processing: Within the assay, amplification of reference gene primers was used to estimate how many nucleated cells each sample contained. To quantify the absolute abundance of each unique TCRbeta CDR3 rearrangement, sequence reads were collapsed and filtered. For each sample, productive Simpson clonality was calculated as the square root of Simpson's diversity index over productive rearrangements. TCRdb's version of the immuneACCESS table is confined to in-frame rearrangements and falls short of the full clone set. An unresolved V gene accounts for under half of the shortfall where checked; the remainder is of unknown origin. Clonal size and the V and J genes are those of that table, whereas D and trimming came from the DNA. Counted in this sample were 150,000 to 200,000 clones; 80% to 90% of them appeared once. Clones ranked in the top ten supply 3.3% of the sample.

The data are from a study of blood T cell repertoires in COVID-19 (dated by TCRdb to 2018 to 2021). Describing the broader study: Samples from collaborators originated in the United States, Italy and Spain and spanned both the acute and convalescent phases of COVID-19. The prospective study material was composed of cDNA or gDNA derived from T cells, B-cell-depleted T cells, or PBMCs. The dataset comprised deeply sampled blood TCRbeta repertoires from subjects exposed to, actively infected with, or recovered from COVID-19. The repertoires were released in a freely available public database meant as a resource for research on the immune response to SARS-CoV-2. Samples came from the ongoing ImmuneRACE study (first 160 participants) plus 1,254 subjects from 6 global collaborators. Sample metadata almost always included a de-identified subject ID, COVID-19 status, age in years and sex. Where available, HLA class I and class II types were obtained from metadata supplied by the sample provider rather than from assay-based typing. General study outcomes and caveats: How much clinical and demographic metadata was included differed by source and by participant, and the metadata was provided uncurated.

Measured from the cysteine to the phenylalanine, the CDR3 is 14 residues long. Solely the CDR3 DNA is kept, with 42 bases framed from the first base. Relative to germline, V is missing 6 bases and J is missing 2 bases, with 5 bases of the junction outside any gene match. The germline V gene (reference sequence) gives CDR1 as LNHDA and CDR2 as SQIVND. Collaborating institutions collected whole blood in K2EDTA tubes following their own protocols. Collaborator samples were shipped for TCRbeta analysis as frozen whole blood, isolated PBMCs, or DNA extracted from either sample type. The TCR was taken from a man aged 60 to 75 with acute or convalescent COVID-19. The chain was built from TRBV19 and TRBJ2-7; 9 central bases correspond to TRBD2. The source material was peripheral blood. The CDR3 corresponds to CASRTTSGPYEQYF. The DNA sequence is given as TGTGCCAGTAGAACGACTAGCGGTCCCTACGAGCAGTACTTC.